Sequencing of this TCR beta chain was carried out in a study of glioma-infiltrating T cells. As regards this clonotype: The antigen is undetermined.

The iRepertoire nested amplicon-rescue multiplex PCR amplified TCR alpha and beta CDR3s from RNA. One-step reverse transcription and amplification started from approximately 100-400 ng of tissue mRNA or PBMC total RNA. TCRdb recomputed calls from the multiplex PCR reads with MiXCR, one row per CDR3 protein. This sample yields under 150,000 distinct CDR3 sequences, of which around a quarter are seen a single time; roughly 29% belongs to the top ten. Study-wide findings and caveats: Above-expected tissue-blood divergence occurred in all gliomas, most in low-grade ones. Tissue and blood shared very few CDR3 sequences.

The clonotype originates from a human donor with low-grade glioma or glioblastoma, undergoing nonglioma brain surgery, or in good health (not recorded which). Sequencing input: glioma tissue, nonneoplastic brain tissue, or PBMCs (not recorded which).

The DNA of the CDR3 is TGCAGCGTTGAACCTAGCGGGGGCTCCTACAATGAGCAGTTCTTC. Its protein product is CSVEPSGGSYNEQFF. V and J are TRBV29-1 and TRBJ2-1; TRBD2 matches 10 bases. Germline-derived CDR1 and CDR2 are SQVTM and ANQGSEA. The junction had 1 base not matched to a gene; V was cut back by 2 bases and J by 0 bases. The CDR3 covers 15 residues.